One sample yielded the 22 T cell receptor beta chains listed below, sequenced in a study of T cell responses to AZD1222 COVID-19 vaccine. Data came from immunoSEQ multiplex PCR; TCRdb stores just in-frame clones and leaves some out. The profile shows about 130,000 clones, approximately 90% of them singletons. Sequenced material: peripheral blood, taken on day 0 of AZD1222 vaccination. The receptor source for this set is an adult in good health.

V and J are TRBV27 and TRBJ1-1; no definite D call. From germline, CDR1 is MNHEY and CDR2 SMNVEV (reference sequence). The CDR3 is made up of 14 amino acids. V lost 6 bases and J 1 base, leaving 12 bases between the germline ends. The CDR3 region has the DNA TGTGCCAGCAGAGGAGTGGCTACGAACACTGAAGCTTTCTTT. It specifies CASRGVATNTEAFF.

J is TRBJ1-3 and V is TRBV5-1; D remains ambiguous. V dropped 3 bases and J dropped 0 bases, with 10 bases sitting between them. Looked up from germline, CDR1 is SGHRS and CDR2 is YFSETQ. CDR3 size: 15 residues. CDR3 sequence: CASSWGGTSGNTIYF. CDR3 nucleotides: TGCGCCAGCAGCTGGGGTGGCACCTCTGGAAACACCATATATTTT.

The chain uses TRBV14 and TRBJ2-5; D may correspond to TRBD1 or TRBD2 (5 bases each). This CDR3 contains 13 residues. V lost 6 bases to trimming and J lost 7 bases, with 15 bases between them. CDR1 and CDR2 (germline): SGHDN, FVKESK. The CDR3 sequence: CASRREGVVTQYF. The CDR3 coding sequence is TGTGCCAGCAGGAGGGAAGGGGTGGTGACCCAGTACTTC.

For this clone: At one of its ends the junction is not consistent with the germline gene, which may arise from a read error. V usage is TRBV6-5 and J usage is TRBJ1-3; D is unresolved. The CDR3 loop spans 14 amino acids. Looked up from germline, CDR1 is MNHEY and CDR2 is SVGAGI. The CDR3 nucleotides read TGTGCCAGCAGTTGGGCAGCGTCTGAAAACACCATATATTTT. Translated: CASSWAASENTIYF.

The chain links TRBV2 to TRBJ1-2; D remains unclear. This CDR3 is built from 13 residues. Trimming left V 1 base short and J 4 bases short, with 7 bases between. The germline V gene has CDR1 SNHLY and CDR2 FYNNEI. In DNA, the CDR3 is TGTGCCAGCAGTGAAGACAGAATCTATGGCTACACCTTC. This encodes CASSEDRIYGYTF.

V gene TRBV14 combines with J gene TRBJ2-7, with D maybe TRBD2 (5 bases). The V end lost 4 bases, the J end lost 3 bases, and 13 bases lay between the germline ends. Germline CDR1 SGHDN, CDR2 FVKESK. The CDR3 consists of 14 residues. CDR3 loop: CASSLPGLNYEQYF. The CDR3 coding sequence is TGTGCCAGCAGCCTACCCGGACTGAACTACGAGCAGTACTTC.

In DNA form, the CDR3 reads TGTGCCAGCAGCTTGATGGGGGCTGCTGGGGCCAACGTCCTGACTTTC. Its translation: CASSLMGAAGANVLTF. The V call is TRBV5-5, the J call TRBJ2-6, with TRBD1 as a possible D gene (6 bases). The CDR3 has 16 amino acids. Trimming stripped 1 base from V and 2 bases from J, with 10 bases between. Germline V gene data show CDR1 as SGHKS and CDR2 as YYEKEE (reference sequence).

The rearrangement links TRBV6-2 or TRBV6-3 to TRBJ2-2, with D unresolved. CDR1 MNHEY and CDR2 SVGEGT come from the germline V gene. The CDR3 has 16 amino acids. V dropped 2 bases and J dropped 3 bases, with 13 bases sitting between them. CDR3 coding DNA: TGTGCCAGCAGTTACCCTCCATCCCCGGACACCGGGGAGCTGTTTTTT. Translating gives CASSYPPSPDTGELFF.

CDR3 sequence (DNA): TGTGCCAGCAGCGTTCGGGCAGGGAACACAGATACGCAGTATTTT. Translated, it gives CASSVRAGNTDTQYF. The chain uses TRBV9 and TRBJ2-3; the D gene is possibly TRBD1 (5 bases). The germline V and J ends were trimmed by 2 bases and 2 bases, with 12 bases remaining between them. There are 15 residues in the CDR3. CDR1 is SGDLS and CDR2 is YYNGEE in the germline V gene.

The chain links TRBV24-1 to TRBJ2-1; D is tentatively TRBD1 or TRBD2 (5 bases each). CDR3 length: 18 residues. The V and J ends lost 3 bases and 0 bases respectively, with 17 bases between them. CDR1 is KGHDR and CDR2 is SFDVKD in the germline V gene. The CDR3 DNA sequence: TGTGCCACCAGTGATGGCCCTCGGGACCCTCGCTCCTACAATGAGCAGTTCTTC. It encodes CATSDGPRDPRSYNEQFF.

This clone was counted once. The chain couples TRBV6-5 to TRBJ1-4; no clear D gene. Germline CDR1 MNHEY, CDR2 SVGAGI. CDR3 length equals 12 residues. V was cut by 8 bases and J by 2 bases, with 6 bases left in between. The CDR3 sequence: CASQSTNEKLFF. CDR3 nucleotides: TGTGCCAGCCAGTCTACTAATGAAAAACTGTTTTTT.

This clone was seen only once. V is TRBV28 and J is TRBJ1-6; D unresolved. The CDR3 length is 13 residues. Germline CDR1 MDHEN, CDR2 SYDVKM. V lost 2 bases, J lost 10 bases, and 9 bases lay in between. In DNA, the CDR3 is TGTGCCAGCAGTTTACTACAAGGGTCACCCCTCCACTTT. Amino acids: CASSLLQGSPLHF.

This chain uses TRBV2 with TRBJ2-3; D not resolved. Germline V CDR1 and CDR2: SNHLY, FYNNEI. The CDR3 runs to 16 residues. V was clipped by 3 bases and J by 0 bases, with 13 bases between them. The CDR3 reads CASSEGTVGSTDTQYF. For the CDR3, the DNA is TGTGCCAGCAGTGAGGGAACCGTCGGGAGCACAGATACGCAGTATTTT.

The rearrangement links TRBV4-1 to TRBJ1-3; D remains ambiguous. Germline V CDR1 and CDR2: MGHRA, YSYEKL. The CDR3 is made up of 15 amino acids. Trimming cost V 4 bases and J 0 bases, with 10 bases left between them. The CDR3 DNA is TGCGCCAGCAGCCCCGTTGCGCACTCTGGAAACACCATATATTTT. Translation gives CASSPVAHSGNTIYF.

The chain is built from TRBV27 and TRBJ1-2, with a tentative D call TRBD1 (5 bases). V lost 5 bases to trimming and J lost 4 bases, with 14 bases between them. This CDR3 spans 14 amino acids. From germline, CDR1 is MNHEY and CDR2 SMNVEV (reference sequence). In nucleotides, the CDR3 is TGTGCCAGCAGTCCTCGGGGGGGGACCTATGGCTACACCTTC. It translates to CASSPRGGTYGYTF.

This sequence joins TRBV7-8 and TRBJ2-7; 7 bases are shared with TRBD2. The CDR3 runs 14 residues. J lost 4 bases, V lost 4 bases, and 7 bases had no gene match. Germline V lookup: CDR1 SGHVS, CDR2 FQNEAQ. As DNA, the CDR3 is TGTGCCAGCAGCTCTCCGGGGGGTGGGTACGAGCAGTACTTC. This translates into CASSSPGGGYEQYF.

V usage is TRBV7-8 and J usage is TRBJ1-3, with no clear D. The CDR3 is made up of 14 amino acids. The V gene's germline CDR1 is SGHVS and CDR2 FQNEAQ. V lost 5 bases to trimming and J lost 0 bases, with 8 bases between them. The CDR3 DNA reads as TGTGCCAGCAGCCCTACACCCTCTGGAAACACCATATATTTT. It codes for CASSPTPSGNTIYF. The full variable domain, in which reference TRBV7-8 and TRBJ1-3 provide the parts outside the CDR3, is GAGVSQSPRYKVAKRGQDVALRCDPISGHVSLFWYQQALGQGPEFLTYFQNEAQLDKSGLPSDRFFAERPEGSVSTLKIQRTQQEDSAVYLCASSPTPSGNTIYFGEGSWLTVV.

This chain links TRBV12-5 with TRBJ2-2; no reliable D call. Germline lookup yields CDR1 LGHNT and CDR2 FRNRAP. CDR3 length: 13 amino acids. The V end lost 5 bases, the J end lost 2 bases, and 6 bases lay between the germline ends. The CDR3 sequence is CASGQINTGELFF. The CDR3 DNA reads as TGTGCTAGTGGTCAAATAAACACCGGGGAGCTGTTTTTT.

The CDR3 spells CATSQGRVYGYTF. Written as DNA, the CDR3 is TGCGCCACATCACAGGGCCGAGTGTATGGCTACACCTTC. J is TRBJ1-2 and V is TRBV4-1, with D perhaps matching TRBD1 (6 bases). V lost 10 bases and J lost 5, with 17 bases in between. Per germline, CDR1 MGHRA and CDR2 YSYEKL. The CDR3 loop spans 13 amino acids.

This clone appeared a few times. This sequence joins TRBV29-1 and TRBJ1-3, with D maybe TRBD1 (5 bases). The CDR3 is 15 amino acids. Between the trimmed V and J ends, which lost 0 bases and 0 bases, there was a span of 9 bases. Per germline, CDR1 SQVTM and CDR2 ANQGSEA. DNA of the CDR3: TGCAGCGTTGAAGATGGGGCTAACTCTGGAAACACCATATATTTT. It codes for CSVEDGANSGNTIYF.

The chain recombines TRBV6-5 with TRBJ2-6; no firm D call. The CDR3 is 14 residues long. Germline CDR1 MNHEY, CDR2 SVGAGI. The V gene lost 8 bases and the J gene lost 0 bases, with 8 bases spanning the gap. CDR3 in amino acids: CASGLNSGANVLTF. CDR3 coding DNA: TGTGCCAGCGGATTAAACTCTGGGGCCAACGTCCTGACTTTC.

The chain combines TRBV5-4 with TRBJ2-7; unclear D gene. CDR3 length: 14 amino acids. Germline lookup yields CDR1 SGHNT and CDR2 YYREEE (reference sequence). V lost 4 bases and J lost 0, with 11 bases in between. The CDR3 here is CASSGGQSSYEQYF. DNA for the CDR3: TGTGCCAGCAGCGGCGGCCAAAGCTCCTACGAGCAGTACTTC.